The 26 T cell receptor beta chains listed next were all sequenced from one sample in a study of regulatory T cells in long-lasting Graves disease. With iRepertoire HTBI primers and Arm-PCR of CDR3 regions, TCR beta libraries were built. Each CDR3 protein gets one entry after TCRdb re-called the multiplex PCR reads with MiXCR. The sample shows roughly 360,000 distinct CDR3 sequences, about 23% of them seen only once. The time point denotes: persistent/refractory GD, antithyroid drugs over 5 years with positive TRAb. There was RNA extracted from PBMCs, and the TCR library was made from it. This material consisted of peripheral blood mononuclear cells (PBMCs), taken when the disease was refractory, from a patient treated with antithyroid drugs. The origin of the receptors is a woman between 35 and 50 years old with Graves disease.

The CDR3 coding sequence is TGTGCCAGCAGTGAGGGGAGCACAGATACGCAGTATTTT. It encodes CASSEGSTDTQYF. The chain uses TRBV6-4 and TRBJ2-3; D gene ambiguous. The germline V gene encodes CDR1 MRHNA and CDR2 SNTAGT. V lost 3 bases, J lost 0 bases, and 4 bases lay in between. The CDR3 has 13 amino acids.

In its sample, this clonotype was seen many times. The V gene is TRBV28, the J gene TRBJ1-2; D may be TRBD1 (6 bases). The V end was cut by 8 bases, the J end by 0 bases, with 7 bases between. This CDR3 spans 12 amino acids. Looked up from germline, CDR1 is MDHEN and CDR2 is SYDVKM. CDR3: CASRTANYGYTF. The CDR3 DNA follows: TGTGCCAGCCGGACAGCTAACTATGGCTACACCTTC.

V gene TRBV7-2 combines with J gene TRBJ1-2; perhaps TRBD1 as D (6 bases). In germline, CDR1 is SGHTA, CDR2 FQGNSA. This CDR3 has 15 amino acids. Trimming left V 3 bases short and J 6 bases short, with 17 bases between. Here the CDR3 reads CASSFYTGLVDGYTF. CDR3 coding DNA: TGTGCCAGCAGCTTCTACACAGGGTTGGTAGATGGCTACACCTTC.

This chain joins TRBV7-2 and TRBJ2-7, with D perhaps matching TRBD2 (6 bases). Trimming pared 5 bases from V and 2 bases from J, leaving 16 bases between. The CDR3 is made up of 15 amino acids. Germline loops: CDR1 SGHTA, CDR2 FQGNSA. The CDR3 here is CASSQGRGTPYEQYF. The CDR3 bases are TGTGCCAGCAGCCAGGGTCGGGGGACGCCCTACGAGCAGTACTTC.

This clonotype was recorded a few times. In DNA form, the CDR3 reads TGTGCCAGTAGTAATTGGGGGGCAGGGACTGAAGCTTTCTTT. Translated, it gives CASSNWGAGTEAFF. The rearrangement links TRBV19 to TRBJ1-1; a possible D gene is TRBD1 (6 bases). This CDR3 has 14 amino acids. Germline CDR1 reads LNHDA; CDR2 reads SQIVND (reference sequence). The V gene lost 4 bases and the J gene lost 5 bases, with 14 bases spanning the gap.

The chain recombines TRBV5-1 with TRBJ2-1; 9 bases align to TRBD2. The CDR3 runs to 15 residues. After removal of 2 bases from V and 7 bases from J, the junction contained 7 bases not matched to a gene. Germline V gives CDR1 SGHRS, CDR2 YFSETQ. The CDR3 DNA sequence: TGCGCCAGCAGCTTCGGCGGGAGGGCCTCTAATGAGCAGTTCTTC. Its protein is CASSFGGRASNEQFF.

The chain employs TRBV27 and TRBJ1-1; a possible D gene is TRBD1 (5 bases). This CDR3 is 17 amino acids long. V was clipped by 5 bases and J by 4 bases, with 23 bases between them. Germline lookup yields CDR1 MNHEY and CDR2 SMNVEV (reference sequence). The CDR3 DNA is TGTGCCAGCAGTCTCATCAGGGTGGCGGGAGTTGTCACTGAAGCTTTCTTT. This codes for CASSLIRVAGVVTEAFF.

This clonotype was observed at least ten times. V and J are TRBV13 and TRBJ1-1; no reliable D call. The germline V and J ends were trimmed by 5 bases and 7 bases, with 11 bases remaining between them. The CDR3 has 12 residues. CDR1 is PRHDT, CDR2 FYEKMQ, per germline (reference sequence). The CDR3 loop is CASSPSYGEAFF. The CDR3, as DNA: TGTGCCAGCAGCCCAAGTTACGGTGAAGCTTTCTTT.

This clonotype was observed at least ten times. The chain combines TRBV28 with TRBJ2-7; 9 bases fit TRBD1. CDR3 size: 12 residues. Germline assignment: CDR1 MDHEN and CDR2 SYDVKM. J lost 2 bases, V lost 10 bases, and 3 bases had no gene match. CDR3 sequence reads: CAITGGPYEQYF. The CDR3 DNA reads TGTGCCATCACAGGGGGCCCCTACGAGCAGTACTTC.

The sample holds many counts of this clonotype. In DNA, the CDR3 is TGTGCCAGCAGACGTGTCAATCAGCCCCAGCATTTT. Translating it yields CASRRVNQPQHF. The chain recombines TRBV2 with TRBJ1-5; unclear D gene. V was shortened by 6 bases and J by 3 bases, with 6 bases between the two germline ends. CDR3 size: 12 residues. Germline CDR1 reads SNHLY; CDR2 reads FYNNEI.

This clonotype was seen a few times. The genes are TRBV11-2 and TRBJ1-2, with 7 bases that match TRBD1. CDR3 length: 17 residues. Losses at the gene ends were 6 bases for V and 2 bases for J; bases not matched to a gene: 15. Per the germline V gene, CDR1 is SGHAT and CDR2 is FQNNGV. The CDR3 reads CASRSIGTATKNYGYTF. The DNA for the CDR3 is TGTGCCAGCAGATCGATCGGGACAGCGACGAAGAACTATGGCTACACCTTC.

This clonotype was observed a few times. V and J are TRBV9 and TRBJ2-2, with D uncertain. V shed 1 base and J shed 5 bases, with 3 bases lying between them. Germline CDR1 SGDLS, CDR2 YYNGEE. The CDR3 spans 12 residues. The CDR3 protein is CASSVQTGELFF. DNA of the CDR3: TGTGCCAGCAGCGTACAGACCGGGGAGCTGTTTTTT.

This clonotype showed up many times. The chain combines TRBV28 with TRBJ2-5; 8 nucleotides align to TRBD1. The CDR3 sequence is 15 residues long. J was trimmed by 4 bases and V by 6 bases; bases with no gene match: 10. CDR1 and CDR2 (germline): MDHEN, SYDVKM. The CDR3 loop is CASSPRTGMRETQYF. The DNA of the CDR3 is TGTGCCAGCAGCCCAAGGACAGGGATGCGAGAGACCCAGTACTTC.

This clonotype was observed a handful of times. The chain recombines TRBV20-1 with TRBJ1-5; TRBD1 might be the D (6 bases). Trimming stripped 3 bases from V and 0 bases from J, with 12 bases between. CDR1 is DFQATT and CDR2 is SNEGSKA in the germline V gene (reference sequence). CDR3 size: 15 residues. CDR3 residues: CSARHGGHSNQPQHF. The CDR3, as DNA: TGCAGTGCTAGGCATGGGGGACATAGCAATCAGCCCCAGCATTTT.

The chain couples TRBV29-1 to TRBJ2-4, with D unclear. The CDR3 consists of 11 residues. The germline gives CDR1 SQVTM, CDR2 ANQGSEA. The V and J ends lost 4 bases and 5 bases respectively, with 6 bases between them. CDR3 nucleotides: TGCAGCGTTGGGGTCGAAAACATTCAGTACTTC. Translating it yields CSVGVENIQYF.

The chain is built from TRBV28 and TRBJ1-3, with D perhaps matching TRBD1 (5 bases). From germline, CDR1 is MDHEN and CDR2 SYDVKM. The ends were cut back, 4 bases at V and 1 base at J, with 14 bases in the middle. The CDR3 consists of 16 residues. The CDR3, as DNA: TGTGCCAGCAGTTCCACCGGGGGAGTATCTGGAAACACCATATATTTT. Protein sequence: CASSSTGGVSGNTIYF.

The genes are TRBV29-1 and TRBJ2-2, with TRBD1 matching over 7 bases. The trim removed 7 bases at V and 6 bases at J, leaving 5 bases unmatched. The length of the CDR3 is 12 residues. Germline V gene data show CDR1 as SQVTM and CDR2 as ANQGSEA. The CDR3 DNA reads as TGCAGCGGTAGACAGGGTGCCGGGGAGCTGTTTTTT. This encodes CSGRQGAGELFF.

The J gene is TRBJ1-1, the V gene TRBV20-1; no firm D call. CDR3 length equals 14 residues. Germline CDR1 reads DFQATT; CDR2 reads SNEGSKA (reference sequence). Trimming cost V 0 bases and J 1 base, with 9 bases left between them. The CDR3, as DNA: TGCAGTGCTAGAGATCGGGAGTCGAACACTGAAGCTTTCTTT. Its translation is CSARDRESNTEAFF.

This clonotype was seen ten or more times. This chain connects TRBV11-2 to TRBJ2-5; 13 nucleotides align to TRBD2. The V segment lost 2 bases and the J segment 2 bases; nucleotides outside the gene matches: 11. Germline assignment: CDR1 SGHAT and CDR2 FQNNGV. The CDR3 totals 19 residues. CDR3 nucleotides: TGTGCCAGCAGCTTAACCGGGACTAGCGGGACCGATGTACAAGAGACCCAGTACTTC. This sequence encodes CASSLTGTSGTDVQETQYF.

This clonotype has ten or more counts. The chain couples TRBV2 to TRBJ2-5; 10 nucleotides align to TRBD2. The V and J ends lost 5 bases and 7 bases, in that order; junction bases with no gene match: 7. Germline CDR1 and CDR2: SNHLY and FYNNEI. This CDR3 contains 14 residues. The CDR3 protein is CASSISGRAGTQYF. The CDR3 coding sequence is TGTGCCAGCAGTATCAGCGGGAGGGCTGGGACCCAGTACTTC.

Notes on this clonotype: Since a much larger clone is just one base distant, this may be a read error. The chain carries TRBV20-1 and TRBJ1-4; D gene ambiguous. The ends were cut back, 8 bases at V and 4 bases at J, with 11 bases in the middle. In germline, CDR1 is DFQATT, CDR2 SNEGSKA (reference sequence). This CDR3 region has 12 residues. The CDR3 protein is CSTSRNNEKLFF. For the CDR3, the DNA is TGCAGTACTTCGCGGAATAATGAAAAACTGTTTTTT.

The chain recombines TRBV7-8 with TRBJ2-5; D unresolved. V was shortened by 1 base and J by 6 bases, with 12 bases between the two germline ends. The germline gives CDR1 SGHVS, CDR2 FQNEAQ. The CDR3 loop spans 14 amino acids. CDR3 in amino acids: CASSLEGSQQTQYF. For the CDR3, the DNA is TGTGCCAGCAGCTTAGAAGGCAGTCAACAGACCCAGTACTTC.

CDR3 bases: TGTGCCAGTAGTATAGCGGATGGGGAAGGGGGCACTGAAGCTTTCTTT. This codes for CASSIADGEGGTEAFF. This sequence joins TRBV19 and TRBJ1-1; a weak D match, TRBD1 (6 bases). CDR1 and CDR2 (germline): LNHDA, SQIVND (reference sequence). The CDR3 contains 16 residues. The V end lost 1 base, the J end lost 4 bases, and 16 bases lay between the germline ends.

This clonotype has only a few counts. The genes are TRBV24-1 and TRBJ2-2; 11 bases fit TRBD1. Trimming removed 8 bases from V and 6 bases from J; junction bases left unmatched: 4. The CDR3 is 14 amino acids. Germline-derived CDR1 and CDR2 are KGHDR and SFDVKD. CDR3 bases: TGTGCCACCACCGGGACAGGGGGGCCCGGGGAGCTGTTTTTT. It encodes CATTGTGGPGELFF.

This clonotype appeared a few times. The chain uses TRBV15 and TRBJ2-7; no clear D. Germline V gene lookup returns CDR1 LNHNV and CDR2 YYDKDF (reference sequence). CDR3 length: 12 amino acids. Trimming cost V 0 bases and J 6 bases, with 6 bases left between them. The CDR3 nucleotides are TGTGCCACCAGCAGAGATCTGAGCGAGCAGTACTTC. It translates to CATSRDLSEQYF.

This clonotype was picked up a small number of times. This chain connects TRBV9 to TRBJ2-7; perhaps TRBD2 as D (5 bases). V was cut by 2 bases and J by 5 bases, with 14 bases left in between. Germline CDR1 SGDLS, CDR2 YYNGEE. The CDR3 contains 14 residues. The CDR3 loop reads CASSVGDSSNEQYF. The CDR3 DNA sequence: TGTGCCAGCAGCGTGGGAGATTCGTCCAACGAGCAGTACTTC.